A single sample is the source of the 31 T cell receptor beta chains below, sequenced in a study of blood T cell repertoires in COVID-19. Sequenced by immunoSEQ multiplex PCR; TCRdb stores in-frame clones only, minus some. Of roughly 280,000 clones listed, around 90% are singletons. Sequencing was performed on peripheral blood. Every receptor here comes from a woman in her forties or fifties who had recovered from COVID-19.

The chain recombines TRBV5-1 with TRBJ1-1, with 7 bases lining up with TRBD1. J was trimmed by 0 bases and V by 4 bases; bases with no gene match: 3. The CDR3 extends over 14 amino acids. Per the germline V gene, CDR1 is SGHRS and CDR2 is YFSETQ. CDR3 DNA: TGCGCCAGCAGCCCGACAGGGTTGAACACTGAAGCTTTCTTT. It codes for CASSPTGLNTEAFF.

The chain recombines TRBV5-1 with TRBJ2-2, with D perhaps matching TRBD2 (6 bases). The germline CDR1 and CDR2 sequences are SGHRS and YFSETQ. The CDR3 runs 13 residues. The V gene lost 4 bases and the J gene lost 6 bases, with 10 bases spanning the gap. In DNA form, the CDR3 reads TGCGCCAGCAGCCTAGCGATATCCGGGGAGCTGTTTTTT. Translating gives CASSLAISGELFF.

The chain couples TRBV6-5 to TRBJ1-3, with 7 bases fitting TRBD1. After removal of 5 bases from V and 7 bases from J, the junction contained 8 bases not matched to a gene. This CDR3 has 14 amino acids. CDR1 is MNHEY, CDR2 SVGAGI, per germline. Written as DNA, the CDR3 is TGTGCCAGCAGTCTAGGGGGCAGGGTCAACACCATATATTTT. Encoded protein: CASSLGGRVNTIYF.

The V gene is TRBV27, the J gene TRBJ2-1; TRBD2 matches at 8 bases. Trimming took 4 bases from V and 4 from J; bases not matched to a gene: 6. CDR3 length equals 15 residues. CDR1 and CDR2 (germline): MNHEY, SMNVEV (reference sequence). The CDR3 bases are TGTGCCAGCAGTTCGGGGGGGAAAAGGTACAATGAGCAGTTCTTC. Its protein is CASSSGGKRYNEQFF.

The chain has TRBV5-5 and TRBJ1-2; D is possibly TRBD1 (6 bases). The CDR3 covers 16 residues. Germline loops: CDR1 SGHKS, CDR2 YYEKEE (reference sequence). Trimming shortened V by 1 base and J by 1 base, and 14 bases separated the two germline ends. CDR3 DNA: TGTGCCAGCAGCTTGATAGGGGGTCCCAATAACTATGGCTACACCTTC. Translating it yields CASSLIGGPNNYGYTF.

The CDR3 sequence: CASSPRGLLYGYTF. Written as DNA, the CDR3 is TGTGCCAGCAGTCCCAGGGGGCTACTTTATGGCTACACCTTC. The chain combines TRBV28 with TRBJ1-2, with 8 bases fitting TRBD1. Germline assignment: CDR1 MDHEN and CDR2 SYDVKM. After removal of 5 bases from V and 5 bases from J, the junction contained 7 bases not matched to a gene. This CDR3 has 14 residues.

DNA for the CDR3: TGTGCCAGCAGCGTCGAACATGGTACGCAGTATTTT. Encoded protein: CASSVEHGTQYF. The chain has TRBV6-5 and TRBJ2-3; no reliable D call. Germline lookup yields CDR1 MNHEY and CDR2 SVGAGI. The CDR3 consists of 12 residues. Trimming stripped 6 bases from V and 8 bases from J, with 12 bases between.

V gene TRBV7-9 combines with J gene TRBJ2-5, with TRBD2 matching 14 bases. CDR1 is SEHNR, CDR2 FQNEAQ, per germline (reference sequence). Germline trimming cut 5 bases from V and 1 base from J; bases unmatched to any gene: 6. The CDR3 sequence is 17 residues long. CDR3 sequence reads: CASSPGTSGRSQETQYF. The CDR3 nucleotides read TGTGCCAGCAGCCCCGGGACTAGCGGGAGAAGCCAAGAGACCCAGTACTTC.

This clone appeared a few times. The rearrangement joins TRBV3-1 (or the pseudogene TRBV3-2) to TRBJ1-2, with no clear D. The germline CDR1 and CDR2 sequences are LGHDT and YNNKEL (reference sequence). The CDR3 runs 14 residues. V was clipped by 7 bases and J by 5 bases, with 17 bases between them. The CDR3 DNA sequence: TGTGCCAGCACCATGACCGGGTCTGAATATGGCTACACCTTC. It translates to CASTMTGSEYGYTF.

J is TRBJ1-2 and V is TRBV19, with D maybe TRBD1 (5 bases). V lost 5 bases to trimming and J lost 1 base, with 14 bases between them. Germline V gene data show CDR1 as LNHDA and CDR2 as SQIVND (reference sequence). CDR3 length equals 15 residues. The CDR3 loop reads CASSFRQMVNYGYTF. In DNA, the CDR3 is TGTGCCAGTAGTTTTCGACAGATGGTTAACTATGGCTACACCTTC.

V gene TRBV9 combines with J gene TRBJ2-1, with TRBD2 identical over 7 bases. V shed 3 bases and J 0 bases; nucleotides not matched to a gene: 6. Germline assignment: CDR1 SGDLS and CDR2 YYNGEE. The CDR3 length is 16 residues. The CDR3 DNA follows: TGTGCCAGCAGCGCCGGGGGGTGGAGCTCCTACAATGAGCAGTTCTTC. Residues: CASSAGGWSSYNEQFF.

The J gene is TRBJ1-4, the V gene TRBV30; D ambiguous. The V and J ends lost 0 bases and 11 bases respectively, with 19 bases between them. Germline V gene sequence: CDR1 GTSNPN, CDR2 SVGIG (reference sequence). This CDR3 is 15 amino acids long. CDR3 sequence: CAWSVTRLRIDKLFF. Here the CDR3 DNA reads TGTGCCTGGAGTGTGACTAGGTTGCGGATAGACAAACTGTTTTTT.

CDR3 sequence reads: CASSQLRQIYGYTF. Here the CDR3 DNA reads TGTGCCAGCAGCCAACTTAGACAGATCTATGGCTACACCTTC. The rearrangement uses TRBV16 and TRBJ1-2; D perhaps matches TRBD1 (5 bases). Trimming took off 2 bases at V and 4 bases at J, with 11 bases between the two ends. CDR1 KGHSY and CDR2 FQNENV come from the germline V gene. This CDR3 contains 14 residues.

The rearrangement uses TRBV6-2 or TRBV6-3 and TRBJ2-7, with D unresolved. The V gene's germline CDR1 is MNHEY and CDR2 SVGEGT. The CDR3 length is 18 residues. V was trimmed by 2 bases and J by 6 bases, leaving 26 bases between them. CDR3 bases: TGTGCCAGCAGTTACGGAGCAACCGAGAGCGCTTTCTCCAGCGAGCAGTACTTC. Translating it yields CASSYGATESAFSSEQYF.

V gene TRBV18 combines with J gene TRBJ2-3, with D possibly being TRBD2 (5 bases). There are 14 residues in the CDR3. Germline CDR1 KGHSH, CDR2 LQKENI. V gave up 6 bases and J gave up 2 bases, with 12 bases separating them. The CDR3 DNA reads TGTGCCAGCTCCGAGACGGGGATCACAGATACGCAGTATTTT. Protein: CASSETGITDTQYF.

The chain joins TRBV2 to TRBJ1-4; D is undetermined. This CDR3 comprises 13 residues. Trimming removed 3 bases from V and 8 bases from J, with 10 bases in between. Looked up from germline, CDR1 is SNHLY and CDR2 is FYNNEI. The CDR3 region is CASSEAAGEKLFF. For the CDR3, the DNA is TGTGCCAGCAGTGAGGCCGCGGGGGAAAAACTGTTTTTT.

The J gene is TRBJ2-1, the V gene TRBV9; 7 bases align to TRBD1. The CDR3 sequence is 16 residues long. Germline lookup yields CDR1 SGDLS and CDR2 YYNGEE. V gave up 4 bases and J gave up 8 bases; unmatched junction bases: 15. CDR3 sequence (DNA): TGTGCCAGCAGCACTCGGACAGGAGCTTTAGGCGATGAGCAGTTCTTC. This encodes CASSTRTGALGDEQFF.

The rearrangement links TRBV6-2 or TRBV6-3 to TRBJ2-5, with TRBD1 matching over 9 bases. With V trimmed by 2 bases and J by 7 bases, 5 bases remained unmatched. The germline gives CDR1 MNHEY, CDR2 SVGEGT. The CDR3 spans 14 residues. DNA for the CDR3: TGTGCCAGCAGTTACACGCAGGGACAGGGGACCCAGTACTTC. This translates into CASSYTQGQGTQYF.

The V gene is TRBV6-5, the J gene TRBJ1-6, with D possibly TRBD1 on 6 matching bases. Trimming took off 7 bases at V and 6 bases at J, with 10 bases between the two ends. CDR1 is MNHEY and CDR2 is SVGAGI in the germline V gene. The length of the CDR3 is 13 residues. The CDR3 protein is CASKAGANSPLHF. CDR3 nucleotides: TGTGCCAGCAAGGCAGGGGCTAATTCACCCCTCCACTTT.

The count of this clone is one. The chain recombines TRBV2 with TRBJ2-7; D might be TRBD2 (5 bases). The CDR3 totals 15 residues. The V gene lost 2 bases and the J gene lost 5 bases, with 16 bases spanning the gap. Germline CDR1 reads SNHLY; CDR2 reads FYNNEI. CDR3 residues: CASSEWSGLVDEQYF. In DNA, the CDR3 is TGTGCCAGCAGTGAATGGTCGGGGTTGGTCGACGAGCAGTACTTC.

CDR3 loop: CASSPPDSRFYNEQFF. The CDR3 DNA sequence: TGTGCCAGCAGCCCGCCGGACAGTCGTTTCTACAATGAGCAGTTCTTC. The J gene is TRBJ2-1, the V gene TRBV7-8; perhaps TRBD1 as D (6 bases). V lost 5 bases and J lost 3, with 17 bases in between. Germline lookup yields CDR1 SGHVS and CDR2 FQNEAQ. The CDR3 covers 16 residues.

The chain employs TRBV7-9 and TRBJ1-4, with a possible D match to TRBD1 (5 bases). V lost 1 base to trimming and J lost 8 bases, with 14 bases between them. This CDR3 comprises 15 residues. CDR1 SEHNR and CDR2 FQNEAQ come from the germline V gene (reference sequence). CDR3 bases: TGTGCCAGCAGCTTAGTTGTAGGGGCCGGGGAAAAACTGTTTTTT. As protein: CASSLVVGAGEKLFF.

The chain recombines TRBV10-2 with TRBJ1-1; no definite D call. This CDR3 has 13 residues. V lost 1 base, J lost 8 bases, and 11 bases lay in between. Germline loops: CDR1 WSHSY, CDR2 SAAADI. The CDR3 here is CASSELLDGEAFF. CDR3 DNA: TGCGCCAGCAGTGAGTTATTAGACGGGGAAGCTTTCTTT.

J is TRBJ2-1 and V is TRBV19; 9 bases align to TRBD1. Trimming removed 4 bases from V and 3 bases from J; junction bases left unmatched: 4. The CDR3 loop spans 15 amino acids. Germline V gene lookup returns CDR1 LNHDA and CDR2 SQIVND (reference sequence). The CDR3 reads CASSTGTGNYNEQFF. Written as DNA, the CDR3 is TGTGCCAGTAGTACCGGGACAGGGAACTACAATGAGCAGTTCTTC.

The rearrangement joins TRBV5-4 to TRBJ1-4; D may be TRBD1 (5 bases). Germline values: CDR1 SGHNT, CDR2 YYREEE (reference sequence). The V gene lost 3 bases and the J gene lost 0 bases, with 12 bases spanning the gap. The CDR3 consists of 16 residues. The CDR3 spells CASSSGAQATNEKLFF. DNA for the CDR3: TGTGCCAGCAGCTCTGGGGCCCAAGCAACTAATGAAAAACTGTTTTTT.

V and J are TRBV7-3 and TRBJ2-5; 8 positions agree with TRBD2. Trimming at V came to 0 bases and at J to 4 bases, leaving 7 bases not matched to a gene. Germline V lookup: CDR1 SGHTA, CDR2 FQGTGA. This CDR3 contains 16 residues. In DNA form, the CDR3 reads TGTGCCAGCAGCTTAACAGCGGGGGCGCAGAGAGAGACCCAGTACTTC. Its translation is CASSLTAGAQRETQYF.

The chain recombines TRBV5-1 with TRBJ1-2; 10 nucleotides agree with TRBD1. The length of the CDR3 is 18 residues. Germline loops: CDR1 SGHRS, CDR2 YFSETQ. Trimming took 2 bases from V and 6 from J; bases not matched to a gene: 16. This CDR3 is CASSLDIPGQGLMDGYTF. CDR3 sequence (DNA): TGCGCCAGCAGCTTAGACATCCCGGGACAGGGGTTGATGGATGGCTACACCTTC.

The chain links TRBV19 to TRBJ1-1; TRBD1 matches 7 bases. Per germline, CDR1 LNHDA and CDR2 SQIVND (reference sequence). J lost 3 bases, V lost 5 bases, and 6 bases had no gene match. This CDR3 has 14 residues. CDR3 residues: CASSQPGQDTEAFF. As DNA, the CDR3 is TGTGCCAGTAGTCAACCCGGACAGGACACTGAAGCTTTCTTT. The entire variable domain, with the rest obtained from reference TRBV19 and TRBJ1-1, is as follows: DGGITQSPKYLFRKEGQNVTLSCEQNLNHDAMYWYRQDPGQGLRLIYYSQIVNDFQKGDIAEGYSVSREKKESFPLTVTSAQKNPTAFYLCASSQPGQDTEAFFGQGTRLTVV.

The gene calls are TRBV11-2 and TRBJ2-6, with 7 bases fitting TRBD2. The CDR3 is 18 residues long. Germline lookup yields CDR1 SGHAT and CDR2 FQNNGV. J lost 0 bases, V lost 4 bases, and 9 bases had no gene match. As DNA, the CDR3 is TGTGCCAGCAGCTACCCATCAGGCGGGGGCTCTGGGGCCAACGTCCTGACTTTC. It translates to CASSYPSGGGSGANVLTF. The variable domain in full, with the rest retrieved from reference TRBV11-2 and TRBJ2-6, is EAGVAQSPRYKIIEKRQSVAFWCNPISGHATLYWYQQILGQGPKLLIQFQNNGVVDDSQLPKDRFSAERLKGVDSTLKIQPAKLEDSAVYLCASSYPSGGGSGANVLTFGAGSRLTVL.

This sequence joins TRBV15 and TRBJ1-1; D is perhaps TRBD1 (6 bases). Trimming pared 0 bases from V and 3 bases from J, leaving 17 bases between. The CDR3 contains 17 residues. Germline lookup yields CDR1 LNHNV and CDR2 YYDKDF (reference sequence). DNA for the CDR3: TGTGCCACCAGCAGAGATTGGGGGGGCCCCAAGGACACTGAAGCTTTCTTT. It yields the protein CATSRDWGGPKDTEAFF.

The chain combines TRBV7-2 with TRBJ2-7; weak D call: TRBD1 (6 bases). Trimming shortened V by 2 bases and J by 2 bases, and 19 bases separated the two germline ends. Germline CDR1 SGHTA, CDR2 FQGNSA. CDR3 length: 17 residues. The CDR3 is CASSLHPIGTPTYEQYF. CDR3 DNA sequence: TGTGCCAGCAGCTTACATCCGATAGGGACACCCACCTACGAGCAGTACTTC.